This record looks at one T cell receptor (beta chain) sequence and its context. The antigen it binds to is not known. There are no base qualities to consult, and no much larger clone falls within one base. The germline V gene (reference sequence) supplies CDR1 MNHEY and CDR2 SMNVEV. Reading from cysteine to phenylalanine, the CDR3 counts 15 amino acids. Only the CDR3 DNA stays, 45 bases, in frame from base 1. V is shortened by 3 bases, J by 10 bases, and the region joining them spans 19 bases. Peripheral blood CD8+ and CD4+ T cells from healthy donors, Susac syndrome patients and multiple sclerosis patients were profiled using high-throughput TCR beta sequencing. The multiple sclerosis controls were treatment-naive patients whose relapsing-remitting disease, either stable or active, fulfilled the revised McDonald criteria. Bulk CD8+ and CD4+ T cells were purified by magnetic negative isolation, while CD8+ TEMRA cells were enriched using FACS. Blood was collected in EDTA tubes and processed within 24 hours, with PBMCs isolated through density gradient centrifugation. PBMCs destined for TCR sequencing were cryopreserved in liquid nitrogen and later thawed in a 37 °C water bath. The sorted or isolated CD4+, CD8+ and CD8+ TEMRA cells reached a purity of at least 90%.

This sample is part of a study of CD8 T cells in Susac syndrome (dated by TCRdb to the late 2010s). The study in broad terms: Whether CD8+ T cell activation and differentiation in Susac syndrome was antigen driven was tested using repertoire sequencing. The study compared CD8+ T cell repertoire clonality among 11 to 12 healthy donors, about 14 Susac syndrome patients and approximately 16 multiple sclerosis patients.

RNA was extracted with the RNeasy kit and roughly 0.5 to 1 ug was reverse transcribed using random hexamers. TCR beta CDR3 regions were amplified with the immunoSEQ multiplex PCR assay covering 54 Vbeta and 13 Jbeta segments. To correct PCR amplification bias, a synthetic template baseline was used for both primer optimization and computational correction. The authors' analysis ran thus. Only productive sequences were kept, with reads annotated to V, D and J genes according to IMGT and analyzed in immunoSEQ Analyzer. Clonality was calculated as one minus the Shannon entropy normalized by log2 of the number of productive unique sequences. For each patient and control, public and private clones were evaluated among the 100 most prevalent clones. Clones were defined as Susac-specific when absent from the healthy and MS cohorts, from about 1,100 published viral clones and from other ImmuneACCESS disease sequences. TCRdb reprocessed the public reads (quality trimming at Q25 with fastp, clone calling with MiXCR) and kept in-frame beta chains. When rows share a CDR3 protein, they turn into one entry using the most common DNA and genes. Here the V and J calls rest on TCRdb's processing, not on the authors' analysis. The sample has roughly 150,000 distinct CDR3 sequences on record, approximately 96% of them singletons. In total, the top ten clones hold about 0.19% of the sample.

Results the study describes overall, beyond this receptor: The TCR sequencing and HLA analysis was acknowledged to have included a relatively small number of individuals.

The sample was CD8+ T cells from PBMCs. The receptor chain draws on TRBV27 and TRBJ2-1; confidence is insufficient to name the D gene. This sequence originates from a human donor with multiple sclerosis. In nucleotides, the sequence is TGTGCCAGCAGTTTCCGAGAGCTAAGACGGCAAGAGCAGTTCTTC. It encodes CASSFRELRRQEQFF.